One and the same sample provided the 14 T cell receptor beta chains below, sequenced in a study of T cell changes during pregnancy in multiple sclerosis. The method was immunoSEQ multiplex PCR; TCRdb's version includes in-frame clones alone and lacks a portion of them. The sample shows under 65,000 clones, 93% of them seen only once. The specimen was CD8+ T cells from peripheral blood mononuclear cells, collected in the third trimester of pregnancy. Receptors were obtained from a female donor with multiple sclerosis, enrolled in a pregnancy study.

The chain carries TRBV4-3 and TRBJ1-4, with a weak D call TRBD1 (5 bases). CDR1 and CDR2 from the germline V gene are LGHNA and YSLEER. The CDR3 has 15 amino acids. V was trimmed by 0 bases and J by 7 bases, leaving 12 bases between them. The CDR3 loop is CASSQDSGKSEKLFF. For the CDR3, the DNA is TGCGCCAGCAGCCAAGATTCAGGGAAGAGTGAAAAACTGTTTTTT.

This chain connects TRBV5-1 to TRBJ2-1; 7 bases match TRBD1. Germline V gene data show CDR1 as SGHRS and CDR2 as YFSETQ. The CDR3 spans 13 residues. V gave up 1 base and J gave up 9 bases; unmatched junction bases: 4. CDR3 nucleotides: TGCGCCAGCAGCTTGACAGGGGCGGGTGAGCAGTTCTTC. Amino acid sequence: CASSLTGAGEQFF.

The chain combines TRBV27 with TRBJ2-7; D remains unclear. The CDR3 totals 14 residues. Per the germline V gene, CDR1 is MNHEY and CDR2 is SMNVEV (reference sequence). Trimming took 1 base from V and 6 from J, leaving 13 bases between them. As DNA, the CDR3 is TGTGCCAGCAGTTTATACAAGAACGCCCGCGAGCAGTACTTC. Its translation is CASSLYKNAREQYF.

CDR3 sequence reads: CSVVLAGGPLKGEQYF. CDR3 coding DNA: TGCAGCGTTGTTCTAGCGGGAGGGCCCTTAAAGGGCGAGCAGTACTTC. V gene TRBV29-1 combines with J gene TRBJ2-7; 12 nucleotides align to TRBD2. The CDR3 consists of 16 residues. V gave up 4 bases and J gave up 6 bases; unmatched junction bases: 13. Germline CDR1 SQVTM, CDR2 ANQGSEA.

The chain has TRBV2 and TRBJ2-1; 11 bases match TRBD2. V trimming: 10 bases; J trimming: 6 bases; junction bases outside the gene matches: 11. Germline V lookup: CDR1 SNHLY, CDR2 FYNNEI. The CDR3 loop spans 15 amino acids. The CDR3 here is CATDGTSGRANEQFF. CDR3 bases: TGTGCCACCGACGGAACTAGCGGGAGAGCCAATGAGCAGTTCTTC.

The chain recombines TRBV29-1 with TRBJ2-1; D is possibly TRBD2 (7 bases). The CDR3 length is 19 residues. Germline assignment: CDR1 SQVTM and CDR2 ANQGSEA. V gave up 7 bases and J gave up 0 bases, with 28 bases separating them. The CDR3 DNA reads TGCAGCGGATGGGGGGGCAGGGATAAGGAAGATAGCTCCTACAATGAGCAGTTCTTC. This translates into CSGWGGRDKEDSSYNEQFF.

The chain carries TRBV7-6 and TRBJ2-7; possibly TRBD1 for D (6 bases). The V end was cut by 1 base, the J end by 5 bases, with 9 bases between. CDR3 length: 13 amino acids. Germline V gene sequence: CDR1 SGHVS, CDR2 FNYEAQ. CDR3 nucleotides: TGTGCCAGCAGCTTAGACAGGGACCACGAGCAGTACTTC. Its protein product is CASSLDRDHEQYF.

The chain is built from TRBV5-6 and TRBJ2-5, with a weak D call TRBD1 (6 bases). The CDR3 covers 14 residues. Germline CDR1 is SGHDT and CDR2 is YYEEEE. Deletions cut 2 bases from V and 5 bases from J, with 13 bases between. The CDR3 loop is CASSFQGYGETQYF. The CDR3 nucleotides read TGTGCCAGCAGCTTCCAGGGGTACGGGGAGACCCAGTACTTC.

The V and J genes are TRBV5-8 and TRBJ1-5; tentative D call: TRBD1 (5 bases). Per the germline V gene, CDR1 is SGHTS and CDR2 is YDEGEE. The V and J ends lost 0 bases and 6 bases respectively, with 13 bases between them. The CDR3 extends over 15 amino acids. The CDR3 reads CASSLDPGLAQPQHF. CDR3 bases: TGTGCCAGCAGCTTGGATCCGGGACTGGCTCAGCCCCAGCATTTT.

This sequence joins TRBV15 and TRBJ2-7; 11 nucleotides line up with TRBD2. The CDR3 contains 18 residues. Germline CDR1 is LNHNV and CDR2 is YYDKDF (reference sequence). The V and J ends lost 1 base and 0 bases, in that order; junction bases with no gene match: 8. Here the CDR3 reads CATSRGRTSGFSSYEQYF. CDR3 coding DNA: TGTGCCACCAGCAGAGGTAGGACTAGCGGGTTTAGCTCCTACGAGCAGTACTTC.

The CDR3 loop reads CASSLQGARGYTF. The CDR3, as DNA: TGTGCCAGCAGTTTACAGGGGGCGCGAGGCTACACCTTC. The chain recombines TRBV28 with TRBJ1-2; TRBD1 agrees at 8 bases. The germline gives CDR1 MDHEN, CDR2 SYDVKM. The CDR3 spans 13 residues. The ends lost 2 bases at V and 8 bases at J; junction bases unmatched: 4.

The chain joins TRBV4-1 to TRBJ2-1; 7 nucleotides match TRBD1. The CDR3 spans 13 residues. V was pared by 4 bases and J by 5 bases, with 2 bases of the junction left unmatched. Germline lookup yields CDR1 MGHRA and CDR2 YSYEKL. In DNA, the CDR3 is TGCGCCAGCAGCCTAACAGGGGACAATGAGCAGTTCTTC. Translation gives CASSLTGDNEQFF.

The chain links TRBV30 to TRBJ1-2; TRBD1 might be the D (5 bases). The CDR3 sequence is 14 residues long. CDR1 is GTSNPN, CDR2 SVGIG, per germline (reference sequence). The V and J ends lost 3 bases and 3 bases respectively, with 14 bases between them. The DNA for the CDR3 is TGTGCCTGGAGCCGGACACGATCAGACTATGGCTACACCTTC. Its translation: CAWSRTRSDYGYTF. Using reference TRBV30 and TRBJ1-2 for the parts outside the CDR3, the full variable domain is SQTIHQWPATLVQPVGSPLSLECTVEGTSNPNLYWYRQAAGRGLQLLFYSVGIGQISSEVPQNLSASRPQDRQFILSSKKLLLSDSGFYLCAWSRTRSDYGYTFGSGTRLTVV.

J is TRBJ2-2 and V is TRBV5-1; 7 bases are shared with TRBD2. The ends lost 3 bases at V and 8 bases at J; junction bases unmatched: 10. CDR3 length: 15 amino acids. Per germline, CDR1 SGHRS and CDR2 YFSETQ. CDR3 nucleotides: TGCGCCAGCAGCTCACCAGGACTAGTTTCTGGGGAGCTGTTTTTT. Amino acid sequence: CASSSPGLVSGELFF.